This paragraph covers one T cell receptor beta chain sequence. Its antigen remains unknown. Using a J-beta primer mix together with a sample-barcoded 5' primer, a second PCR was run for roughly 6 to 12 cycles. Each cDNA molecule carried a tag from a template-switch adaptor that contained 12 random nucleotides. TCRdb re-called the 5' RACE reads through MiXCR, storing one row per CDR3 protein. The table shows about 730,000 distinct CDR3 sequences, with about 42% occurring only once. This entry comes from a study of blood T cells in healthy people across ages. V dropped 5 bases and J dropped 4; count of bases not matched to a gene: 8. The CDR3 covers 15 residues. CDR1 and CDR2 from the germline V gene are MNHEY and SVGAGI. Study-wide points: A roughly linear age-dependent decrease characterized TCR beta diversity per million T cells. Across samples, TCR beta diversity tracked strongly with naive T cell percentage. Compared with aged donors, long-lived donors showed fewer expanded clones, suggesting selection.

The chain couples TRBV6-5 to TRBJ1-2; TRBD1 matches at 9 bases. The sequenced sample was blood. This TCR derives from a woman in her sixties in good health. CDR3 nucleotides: TGTGCCAGCAGTAGAGGACAGGGGATGGGCTATGGCTACACCTTC. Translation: CASSRGQGMGYGYTF.